These T cell receptor beta chains were read from a single sample in a study of CD8+ T cells in alopecia areata. Some clones are missing from TCRdb's copy, which holds only in-frame ones; the method was immunoSEQ multiplex PCR. The table lists some 180,000 clones, roughly half of them singletons. Sequenced material: CD8+ T cells sorted from blood, taken at week 52, from a patient treated with tofacitinib. The receptors shown here come from a human donor with alopecia areata. Both conserved end residues are part of each CDR3.

j_call	v_call	cdr3_aa
TRBJ2-1	TRBV4-1	CASSPPASLNEQFF
TRBJ2-2	TRBV27	CASSFVASAANTGELFF
TRBJ2-5	TRBV7-2	CASSLGLAGVETQYF
TRBJ2-1	TRBV12-5	CASGRQAGGMDEQFF
TRBJ1-6	TRBV6-5	CASSFKGYNSPLHF
TRBJ2-1	TRBV5-1	CASSLAEAGNEQFF
TRBJ2-1	TRBV13	CASTPPLQTNEQFF
TRBJ2-5	TRBV27	CASSLGTSGQETQYF
TRBJ2-1	TRBV5-1	CASSPGTGNNEQFF
TRBJ1-6	TRBV7-2	CARPSGQGSHNSPLHF
TRBJ2-1	TRBV27	CASSLGPFDTEQFF
TRBJ1-4	TRBV29-1	CSLRDRGGEKLFF
TRBJ2-1	TRBV20-1	CSASPENEQFF
TRBJ2-1	TRBV7-3	CASSLGLYNEQFF
TRBJ1-2	TRBV29-1	CSAEAGRHGYTF
TRBJ1-5	TRBV29-1	CSVDEGDQPQHF
TRBJ1-5	TRBV2	CASSEELRQPQHF
TRBJ1-5	TRBV25-1	CASSDRAGNQPQHF
TRBJ2-2	TRBV6-5	CASSSPGQGATGELFF
TRBJ2-5	TRBV10-3	CAISEDRVVGTQYF
TRBJ1-2	TRBV6-5	CASSLDTDRYTF
TRBJ2-1	TRBV29-1	CSAAPGQPYNEQFF
TRBJ2-7	TRBV5-6	CASSAGTQAYEQYF
TRBJ1-3	TRBV9	CASSVGTGTGNTIYF
TRBJ2-3	TRBV5-6	CASRVRLRGGTDTQYF